Detailed here is one TCR beta chain. Its target is not known. The record originates from a study of metastatic and nonmetastatic thyroid tumors. On the study more broadly: Peripheral blood and tumor or nodule samples from malignant and benign thyroid patients were compared.

Findings and caveats of the study: Benign nodules were reported to have significantly lower TCR beta diversity than malignant thyroid tumors, in blood and tumor.

Not a single patient had been given any form of treatment at any point before undergoing thyroid surgery. As originally analysed: CDR3 was compared across clinicopathological groups, and the resulting differences were used to build a distant-metastasis classifier for papillary thyroid cancer. TCRdb reprocessed the PCR reads via MiXCR. The V and J calls were determined by TCRdb, not by the authors. The data contain fewer than 20,000 clones, about 25% of them singletons. V gave up 5 bases and J gave up 3 bases; unmatched junction bases: 11. CDR1 is SGHAT and CDR2 is FQDESV in the germline V gene (reference sequence). This CDR3 has 16 residues.

Sequencing input: adjacent normal tissue. The V and J genes are TRBV11-1 and TRBJ1-2, with TRBD1 identical over 8 bases. This TCR was sampled from a female donor with papillary thyroid cancer or a benign thyroid nodule (not recorded which). Some clones in this sample may be carry-over from other donors' samples. CDR3 nucleotides: TGTGCCAGCAGCCTCGGGACAGGACACGTATACTATGGCTACACCTTC. Translation: CASSLGTGHVYYGYTF.